Listed below are T cell receptor beta chains from one sample, sequenced in a study of shared clonotypes between healthy human individuals. The protocol was immunoSEQ multiplex PCR, while the TCRdb copy is restricted to in-frame clones and leaves out a portion. Among roughly 1 million clones listed, about 80% were seen once. The specimen sequenced was memory CD4+ T cells sorted from blood. The source of these receptors is a man younger than 30 in good health. CDR3s include the opening cysteine and the closing phenylalanine or tryptophan. A D gene is named only where the DNA matches it firmly. Expanded clones get a size class; other rows say once, few or many, or leave the size out.

CDR3nt	CDR3aa	d_gene	j_gene	abundance	v_gene
TGTGCCAGCAGCCAGAGGGTCACAGATACGCAGTATTTT	CASSQRVTDTQYF	.	TRBJ2-3	.	TRBV7-2
TGTGCCAGCAGGGAAACAGGGGGCTGGAATTCACCCCTCCACTTT	CASRETGGWNSPLHF	TRBD1	TRBJ1-6	.	TRBV2
TGTGCCAGCAGCCGTTCCGGGACAGATACGCAGTATTTT	CASSRSGTDTQYF	.	TRBJ2-3	.	TRBV6-5
TGTGCCAGCAGTTACTCACGGCCGAACACTGAAGCTTTCTTT	CASSYSRPNTEAFF	.	TRBJ1-1	few	TRBV6-6
TGCAGTGCTAGCAGTCAAGAGACCCAGTACTTC	CSASSQETQYF	.	TRBJ2-5	.	TRBV20-1
TGTGCCAGTAGTATAGATCATGGGGCAGGGACTCGGTATGGCTACACCTTC	CASSIDHGAGTRYGYTF	.	TRBJ1-2	.	TRBV19
TGTGCCAGGTACAGGACGAGAAACACTGAAGCTTTCTTT	CARYRTRNTEAFF	.	TRBJ1-1	.	TRBV6-1
TGTGCCACCAGCAGAGGGGAGGGGACCCAGTACTTC	CATSRGEGTQYF	TRBD2	TRBJ2-5	.	TRBV15
TGTGCCTGGGGGACTAGCGGGAGGGCCCCCGGGCAGTACTTC	CAWGTSGRAPGQYF	TRBD2	TRBJ2-5	few	TRBV30
TGTGCCAGCAGTTACACGATCGACCAAGAGACCCAGTACTTC	CASSYTIDQETQYF	.	TRBJ2-5	.	TRBV6-5
TGTGCCTGGAGTGTAGGGATAGGGAGGAGTGAAAAACTGTTTTTT	CAWSVGIGRSEKLFF	.	TRBJ1-4	.	TRBV30
TGCGCCAGCAGCTCATCCTATGGGACTGGGAACACTGAAGCTTTCTTT	CASSSSYGTGNTEAFF	.	TRBJ1-1	.	TRBV5-1
TGTGCCAGCAGCTTCGGCGAAACAGATACGCAGTATTTT	CASSFGETDTQYF	.	TRBJ2-3	many	TRBV7-3
TGTGCCAGCAGTTCCCCAGCCTCCAATGAGCAGTTCTTC	CASSSPASNEQFF	.	TRBJ2-1	.	TRBV6-5
TGTGCCAGCTCCTTGAGGAGAACACCCGCTAACTATGGCTACACCTTC	CASSLRRTPANYGYTF	.	TRBJ1-2	.	TRBV27
TGTGCCAGCAGTTTCCGACAGAACACTGAAGCTTTCTTT	CASSFRQNTEAFF	.	TRBJ1-1	.	TRBV6-1
TGTGCCAGCAGCTCCCCCGGGGTAATGAACACTGAAGCTTTCTTT	CASSSPGVMNTEAFF	.	TRBJ1-1	.	TRBV7-8
TGTGCCAGCAGTCAGACAGGGAACAATGAGCAGTTCTTC	CASSQTGNNEQFF	TRBD1	TRBJ2-1	once	TRBV6-5
TGCGCCAGCAGTTTAGGGGGGACTAGCGGAGCCTACAATGAGCAGTTCTTC	CASSLGGTSGAYNEQFF	TRBD2	TRBJ2-1	.	TRBV10-1
TGTGCCATCCGGGAGAACACTGAAGCTTTCTTT	CAIRENTEAFF	.	TRBJ1-1	.	TRBV10-3
TGTGCCAGCAGCGGGCGGGGGACAGGGAGCACCGGGGAGCTGTTTTTT	CASSGRGTGSTGELFF	TRBD1	TRBJ2-2	few	TRBV9
TGTGCCAGCAGCTTAACGTTAAGTGGCGGGGACCAGTACTTC	CASSLTLSGGDQYF	.	TRBJ2-4	many	TRBV7-3
TGTGCCAGCAGCCAGACAGGGAGACCCCTGACCTTC	CASSQTGRPLTF	TRBD1	TRBJ1-2	.	TRBV28
TGTGCCACCAGCAGACACAACTTACAGGGCTACGAGCAGTACTTC	CATSRHNLQGYEQYF	.	TRBJ2-7	.	TRBV15
TGTGCCAGCAGCTTGGCAGGGGGGCTTTCACCCCTCCACTTT	CASSLAGGLSPLHF	TRBD1	TRBJ1-6	.	TRBV5-4
TGCGCCAGCAGCTTGGAGCCCGGAAATAATTCACCCCTCCACTTT	CASSLEPGNNSPLHF	.	TRBJ1-6	.	TRBV5-1
TGTGCCAGCAGATCCGGACAGGGTGGAAACACTGAAGCTTTCTTT	CASRSGQGGNTEAFF	TRBD1	TRBJ1-1	.	TRBV7-8
TGTGCCAGCAGCTTAGAAACCGGCGGTTACGAGCAGTACTTC	CASSLETGGYEQYF	.	TRBJ2-7	.	TRBV11-2
TGTGCCAGCAGCGTAGGGACTTTTAACTATGGCTACACCTTC	CASSVGTFNYGYTF	.	TRBJ1-2	.	TRBV7-2
TGTGCCAGCAGGGGGTTGACAGGGCCATTGGAAGCTTTCTTT	CASRGLTGPLEAFF	TRBD1	TRBJ1-1	.	TRBV6-1
TGCGCCAGCAGCATCATAGGAACCCAGTACTTC	CASSIIGTQYF	.	TRBJ2-5	.	TRBV5-1
TGTGCCAGCAGTGATACCCACACTGAAGCTTTCTTT	CASSDTHTEAFF	.	TRBJ1-1	.	TRBV6-1
TGCGCCAGCAGCCAGACAGCCTCGAACAATGAGCAGTTCTTC	CASSQTASNNEQFF	.	TRBJ2-1	.	TRBV5-1
TGTGCCAGCAGCCCCCGGCTAGCGGGAGGGCCGTCCTCCTACGAGCAGTACTTC	CASSPRLAGGPSSYEQYF	TRBD2	TRBJ2-7	.	TRBV7-9
TGTGCCTGGTGGTGGCCCAACCACGGGGGCGAGCAGTACTTC	CAWWWPNHGGEQYF	.	TRBJ2-7	.	TRBV30
TGTGCCTGGGCCAAAAGGAACGAGCAGTACTTC	CAWAKRNEQYF	.	TRBJ2-7	.	TRBV30
TGCGCCAGCAGCCAAGGAGCCAGGGGGTTTGGCTACACCTTC	CASSQGARGFGYTF	TRBD1	TRBJ1-2	once	TRBV4-3
TGTGCCAGTACCCCACGTGGTGGACAGGGACCCTCTGGGGCCAACGTCCTGACTTTC	CASTPRGGQGPSGANVLTF	TRBD1	TRBJ2-6	.	TRBV19
TGCGCCAGCAGCCACAACAGGGGTGATCAGCCCCAGCATTTT	CASSHNRGDQPQHF	TRBD1	TRBJ1-5	few	TRBV4-1
TGTGCCAGCAGTTACAGCTATAATTCACCCCTCCACTTT	CASSYSYNSPLHF	.	TRBJ1-6	few	TRBV6-5
TGTGCCAGTAGGACAGGGGAAGGCTACACCTTC	CASRTGEGYTF	TRBD1	TRBJ1-2	once	TRBV19
TGTGCCAGCAGCGTAGCCTACGGGCGCGAGCAGTACTTC	CASSVAYGREQYF	.	TRBJ2-7	few	TRBV7-2
TGTGCCTTGCTTGCAGACAGTAACAGAAACACCATATATTTT	CALLADSNRNTIYF	.	TRBJ1-3	few	TRBV30
TGTGCCAGCTCACCCAACAGGGCTAGCACAGATACGCAGTATTTT	CASSPNRASTDTQYF	.	TRBJ2-3	.	TRBV18
TGCGCCAGCACTCGGGACATCGAAGAGACCCAGTACTTC	CASTRDIEETQYF	.	TRBJ2-5	.	TRBV10-1
TGTGCCAGCAGCGTAGAACCGGTCCGGACAGATACGCAGTATTTT	CASSVEPVRTDTQYF	.	TRBJ2-3	.	TRBV9